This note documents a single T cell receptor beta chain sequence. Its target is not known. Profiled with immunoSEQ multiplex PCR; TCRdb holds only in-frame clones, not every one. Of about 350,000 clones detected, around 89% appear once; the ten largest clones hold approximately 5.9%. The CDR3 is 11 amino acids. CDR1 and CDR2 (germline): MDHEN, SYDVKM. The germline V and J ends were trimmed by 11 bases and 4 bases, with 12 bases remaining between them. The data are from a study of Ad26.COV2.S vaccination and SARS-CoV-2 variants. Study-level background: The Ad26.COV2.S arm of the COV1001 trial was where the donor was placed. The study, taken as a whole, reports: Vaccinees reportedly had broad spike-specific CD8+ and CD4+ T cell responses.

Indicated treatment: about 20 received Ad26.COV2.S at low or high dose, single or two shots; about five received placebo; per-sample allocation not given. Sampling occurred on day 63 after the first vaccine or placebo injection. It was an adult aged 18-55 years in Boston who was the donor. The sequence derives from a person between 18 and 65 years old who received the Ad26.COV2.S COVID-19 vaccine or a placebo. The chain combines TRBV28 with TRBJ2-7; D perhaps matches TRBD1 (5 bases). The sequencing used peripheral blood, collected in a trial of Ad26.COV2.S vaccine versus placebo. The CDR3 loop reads CAVQGRYEQYF. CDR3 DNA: TGTGCCGTCCAGGGCCGATACGAGCAGTACTTC.